The 14 T cell receptor beta chains in this list originate from one sample, sequenced in a study of blood T cells in healthy people across ages. It was with a sample-barcoded 5' primer and a J-beta primer mix that a second PCR of roughly 6 to 12 cycles was run. TCRdb redid the calling of the 5' RACE reads with MiXCR, one entry per CDR3 protein. The sample yields more than 1,400,000 distinct CDR3 sequences, roughly 40% seen once. Sequencing was performed on blood. These receptors came from a woman aged 18-35 years in good health.

This clonotype was seen just once. The chain uses TRBV20-1 and TRBJ2-1; D unclear. With 6 bases removed from V and 8 bases from J, the gap between germline ends came to 11 bases. CDR1 DFQATT and CDR2 SNEGSKA come from the germline V gene (reference sequence). The CDR3 sequence is 11 residues long. For the CDR3, the DNA is TGCAGTGCACCTTTAAGCGATGAGCAGTTCTTC. Translation gives CSAPLSDEQFF.

This clonotype appeared a few times. The chain uses TRBV11-3 and TRBJ2-1; TRBD2 matches at 10 bases. The V segment lost 5 bases and the J segment 5 bases; nucleotides outside the gene matches: 12. Germline V gene sequence: CDR1 SGHNT, CDR2 YENEEA. CDR3 length: 17 residues. CDR3 sequence reads: CASSPTPGTSVNNEQFF. CDR3 bases: TGTGCCAGCAGCCCGACCCCCGGGACTAGCGTGAACAATGAGCAGTTCTTC.

V gene TRBV20-1 combines with J gene TRBJ2-7, with D possibly TRBD2 on 5 matching bases. The last part of the DNA fits TRBJ2-5 better; the J call may be wrong. Germline-derived CDR1 and CDR2 are DFQATT and SNEGSKA (reference sequence). The CDR3 is made up of 12 amino acids. CDR3 region: CSASGRKETQYF. CDR3 sequence (DNA): TGCAGTGCGAGCGGTAGAAAAGAGACCCAGTACTTC.

This sequence joins TRBV5-5 and TRBJ2-1; no reliable D call. Germline CDR1 and CDR2: SGHKS and YYEKEE (reference sequence). V lost 0 bases to trimming and J lost 0 bases, with 10 bases between them. CDR3 length: 16 amino acids. The CDR3 coding sequence is TGTGCCAGCAGCTTGGAGGTACATAGCTCCTACAATGAGCAGTTCTTC. Translating it yields CASSLEVHSSYNEQFF.

This chain connects TRBV12-3 or TRBV12-4 to TRBJ1-1, with D perhaps TRBD1 (6 bases). The V end lost 1 base, the J end lost 0 bases, and 12 bases lay between the germline ends. This CDR3 has 16 residues. CDR3 region: CASSLDLGGLNTEAFF. CDR3 bases: TGTGCCAGCAGTTTAGACCTTGGGGGCCTGAACACTGAAGCTTTCTTT.

V is TRBV6-5 and J is TRBJ1-2; TRBD1 matches at 7 bases. Trimming at V came to 5 bases and at J to 2 bases, leaving 5 bases not matched to a gene. The CDR3 is made up of 14 amino acids. Germline V gene sequence: CDR1 MNHEY, CDR2 SVGAGI. CDR3 loop: CASSDYRGNYGYTF. Written as DNA, the CDR3 is TGTGCCAGCAGTGATTACAGGGGAAACTATGGCTACACCTTC.

CDR3 amino acids: CASSLGDGHNEQFF. The CDR3 nucleotides read TGTGCCAGCAGCTTGGGGGACGGTCACAATGAGCAGTTCTTC. This chain connects TRBV5-4 to TRBJ2-1, with D perhaps matching TRBD1 or TRBD2 (5 bases each). With 0 bases removed from V and 5 bases from J, the gap between germline ends came to 9 bases. Looked up from germline, CDR1 is SGHNT and CDR2 is YYREEE (reference sequence). The CDR3 consists of 14 residues. Combining the CDR3 with reference TRBV5-4 and TRBJ2-1 gives the whole variable domain ETGVTQSPTHLIKTRGQQVTLRCSSQSGHNTVSWYQQALGQGPQFIFQYYREEENGRGNFPPRFSGLQFPNYSSELNVNALELDDSALYLCASSLGDGHNEQFFGPGTRLTVL.

This chain links TRBV5-1 with TRBJ2-1; TRBD2 agrees at 11 bases. The CDR3 totals 17 residues. Germline CDR1 and CDR2: SGHRS and YFSETQ. V was pared by 0 bases and J by 9 bases, with 11 bases of the junction left unmatched. The CDR3 nucleotides are TGCGCCAGCAGCTTGGCCGGGACTAGCGGATCGGGGGGTGAGCAGTTCTTC. Amino acid sequence: CASSLAGTSGSGGEQFF.

This clonotype was observed at least ten times. The CDR3 DNA follows: TGCGCCAGCAGCCAAGAATCGTTCGGGAGCACAGATACGCAGTATTTT. Protein sequence: CASSQESFGSTDTQYF. The rearrangement joins TRBV4-1 to TRBJ2-3; D gene ambiguous. Germline-derived CDR1 and CDR2 are MGHRA and YSYEKL. CDR3 length: 16 residues. Trimming took off 0 bases at V and 0 bases at J, with 10 bases between the two ends.

The gene calls are TRBV20-1 and TRBJ2-3; D ambiguous. This CDR3 spans 10 amino acids. Looked up from germline, CDR1 is DFQATT and CDR2 is SNEGSKA (reference sequence). CDR3 loop: CGSSTDTQYF. CDR3 coding DNA: TGCGGGTCTAGCACAGATACGCAGTATTTT.

The rearrangement uses TRBV5-1 and TRBJ1-2; TRBD1 is a possible D gene (5 bases). The CDR3 is 12 amino acids. Looked up from germline, CDR1 is SGHRS and CDR2 is YFSETQ. V lost 8 bases, J lost 8 bases, and 16 bases lay in between. As DNA, the CDR3 is TGCGCCAGTACCACAGGAGGTGAGGGCTACACCTTC. It yields the protein CASTTGGEGYTF.

The gene calls are TRBV6-1 and TRBJ2-3; no reliable D call. In germline, CDR1 is MNHNS, CDR2 SASEGT. V dropped 6 bases and J dropped 4 bases, with 20 bases sitting between them. The CDR3 is made up of 16 amino acids. CDR3 in amino acids: CASRGRAPPGPDTQYF. CDR3 sequence (DNA): TGTGCCAGCAGGGGTAGAGCCCCCCCGGGCCCAGATACGCAGTATTTT.

The chain couples TRBV12-3 or TRBV12-4 to TRBJ2-5; possibly TRBD2 for D (5 bases). Trimming pared 2 bases from V and 5 bases from J, leaving 9 bases between. CDR3 length equals 13 residues. Here the CDR3 reads CASSLLGDETQYF. The CDR3 region has the DNA TGTGCCAGCAGTTTATTGGGAGATGAGACCCAGTACTTC.

A few counts support this clonotype. The gene calls are TRBV2 and TRBJ2-7, with D perhaps matching TRBD1 or TRBD2 (5 bases each). V lost 2 bases to trimming and J lost 6 bases, with 14 bases between them. Germline V gives CDR1 SNHLY, CDR2 FYNNEI. The CDR3 has 14 amino acids. Written as DNA, the CDR3 is TGTGCCAGCAGTGAATCATTTGGGGGATCCGAGCAGTACTTC. It yields the protein CASSESFGGSEQYF.